One and the same sample provided the 18 T cell receptor beta chains below, sequenced in a study of T cells in Graves' hyperthyroidism and ophthalmopathy. The TCR beta CDR3 regions underwent amplification using RNA transcripts as the source. The study used the HTBI primer set for a first-round RT-PCR of the TCR CDR3. TCRdb ran MiXCR on the multiplex PCR reads and lists one entry per CDR3 protein. The profile shows a few hundred thousand distinct CDR3 sequences, 15% of them singletons. Sequencing was carried out using blood. These receptors all stem from a woman in her 30s with Graves' hyperthyroidism.

In the case of this clonotype: This is likely a read error, given that the CDR3 carries no conserved phenylalanine or tryptophan at its end. The V and J genes are TRBV12-3 or TRBV12-4 and TRBJ2-5; 8 nucleotides line up with TRBD1. The V segment lost 5 bases and the J segment 4 bases; nucleotides outside the gene matches: 12. The CDR3 contains 16 residues. The CDR3 loop is CASSPHKSGGAETQYL. CDR3 bases: TGTGCCAGCAGTCCGCATAAATCAGGGGGCGCAGAGACCCAGTACCTC.

The chain has TRBV9 and TRBJ2-3; D ambiguous. Germline CDR1 reads SGDLS; CDR2 reads YYNGEE. This CDR3 is built from 15 residues. Trimming pared 0 bases from V and 0 bases from J, leaving 8 bases between. The CDR3 sequence: CASSVGTISTDTQYF. CDR3 coding DNA: TGTGCCAGCAGCGTAGGTACGATTAGCACAGATACGCAGTATTTT.

The rearrangement joins TRBV29-1 to TRBJ2-3; TRBD2 agrees at 8 bases. This CDR3 is built from 14 residues. V shed 6 bases, J shed 2 bases, and the junction held 7 bases outside the gene matches. The germline CDR1 and CDR2 sequences are SQVTM and ANQGSEA. The CDR3 DNA follows: TGCAGCGTCCGGGGGGGGGCACTCACAGATACGCAGTATTTT. Translated, it gives CSVRGGALTDTQYF.

This clonotype has just a few counts. This rearrangement joins TRBV28 to TRBJ2-2; no clear D. Trimming took 8 bases from V and 4 from J, leaving 2 bases between them. The CDR3 loop spans 10 amino acids. The germline gives CDR1 MDHEN, CDR2 SYDVKM. CDR3: CASLTGELFF. DNA of the CDR3: TGTGCCAGCCTCACCGGGGAGCTGTTTTTT.

Only a few counts were recorded for this clonotype. CDR3 in amino acids: CASTRGGPGTEAFF. The CDR3, as DNA: TGTGCCAGCACCCGGGGGGGTCCCGGCACTGAAGCTTTCTTT. The chain links TRBV28 to TRBJ1-1; maybe TRBD1 (5 bases). Germline lookup yields CDR1 MDHEN and CDR2 SYDVKM. The CDR3 runs to 14 residues. Trimming removed 7 bases at V and 4 bases at J, with 16 bases between.

There are many counts of this clonotype. V is TRBV12-3 or TRBV12-4 and J is TRBJ1-2; D ambiguous. V lost 7 bases to trimming and J lost 8 bases, with 17 bases between them. This CDR3 has 13 amino acids. The CDR3: CASTGSEMLGYTF. CDR3 DNA: TGTGCCAGCACCGGATCTGAAATGCTCGGCTACACCTTC.

This clonotype has at least ten counts. The J gene is TRBJ2-7, the V gene TRBV9; TRBD1 matches at 8 bases. Trimming at V came to 2 bases and at J to 5 bases, leaving 12 bases not matched to a gene. Germline CDR1 reads SGDLS; CDR2 reads YYNGEE. CDR3 length: 16 amino acids. The CDR3 bases are TGTGCCAGCAGCGTGGGGGTTGACAGGGGCATCCACGAGCAGTACTTC. Residues: CASSVGVDRGIHEQYF.

This clonotype was seen a handful of times. The V and J genes are TRBV5-6 and TRBJ2-7, with 7 bases lining up with TRBD2. CDR1 and CDR2 (germline): SGHDT, YYEEEE. With V trimmed by 3 bases and J by 2 bases, 8 bases remained unmatched. The CDR3 loop spans 15 amino acids. CDR3: CASSSGQGRAYEQYF. CDR3 bases: TGTGCCAGCAGCTCAGGCCAAGGGAGGGCCTACGAGCAGTACTTC.

The J gene is TRBJ2-1, the V gene TRBV6-1, with D possibly being TRBD2 (6 bases). CDR1 is MNHNS, CDR2 SASEGT, per germline. CDR3 size: 16 residues. V was shortened by 6 bases and J by 0 bases, with 15 bases between the two germline ends. The CDR3 protein is CASRRGPSSSYNEQFF. In DNA form, the CDR3 reads TGTGCCAGCAGGCGGGGACCCTCAAGCTCCTACAATGAGCAGTTCTTC.

In this sample, this clonotype turned up many times. V usage is TRBV20-1 and J usage is TRBJ2-2, with 7 bases lining up with TRBD1. After removal of 5 bases from V and 0 bases from J, the junction contained 6 bases not matched to a gene. Per the germline V gene, CDR1 is DFQATT and CDR2 is SNEGSKA (reference sequence). There are 15 residues in the CDR3. CDR3 sequence (DNA): TGCAGTGCTCTAACCGGGACAGCGAACACCGGGGAGCTGTTTTTT. It codes for CSALTGTANTGELFF.

This clonotype was counted ten times or more. This chain joins TRBV2 and TRBJ2-2; D ambiguous. The CDR3 has 10 residues. The germline gives CDR1 SNHLY, CDR2 FYNNEI. The V gene lost 9 bases and the J gene lost 6 bases, with 5 bases spanning the gap. CDR3 sequence reads: CASYSGELFF. The CDR3 nucleotides read TGTGCCAGTTACTCCGGGGAGCTGTTTTTT.

The CDR3 sequence: CASETTGTGRTGELFF. The CDR3 DNA is TGTGCCAGCGAAACGACCGGGACAGGGCGCACCGGGGAGCTGTTTTTT. V is TRBV25-1 and J is TRBJ2-2; 9 bases match TRBD1. After removal of 8 bases from V and 4 bases from J, the junction contained 11 bases not matched to a gene. The CDR3 covers 16 residues. CDR1 and CDR2 (germline): MGHDK, SYGVNS.

This clonotype was recorded a few times. The chain is built from TRBV4-1 and TRBJ1-1; D gene ambiguous. Trimming took 0 bases from V and 5 from J, leaving 13 bases between them. Germline loops: CDR1 MGHRA, CDR2 YSYEKL. The CDR3 consists of 15 residues. CDR3 sequence: CASSQDIQRRTEAFF. The CDR3 DNA reads as TGCGCCAGCAGCCAAGATATTCAGAGGAGGACTGAAGCTTTCTTT.

Ten or more counts support this clonotype. The V gene is TRBV15, the J gene TRBJ2-3; D ambiguous. V was trimmed by 5 bases and J by 2 bases, leaving 5 bases between them. The CDR3 extends over 12 amino acids. Germline assignment: CDR1 LNHNV and CDR2 YYDKDF (reference sequence). CDR3 amino acids: CATSAYTDTQYF. In nucleotides, the CDR3 is TGTGCCACCAGCGCCTACACAGATACGCAGTATTTT.

A few counts support this clonotype. The chain couples TRBV10-3 to TRBJ1-1, with a weak D call TRBD1 (6 bases). Germline CDR1 is ENHRY and CDR2 is SYGVKD. The CDR3 extends over 14 amino acids. V was pared by 4 bases and J by 2 bases, with 11 bases between. The CDR3 region is CAISGTELNTEAFF. The CDR3 region has the DNA TGTGCCATCAGTGGGACAGAGCTAAACACTGAAGCTTTCTTT.

The chain links TRBV15 to TRBJ1-2; weak D call: TRBD1 (5 bases). Trimming cost V 5 bases and J 8 bases, with 12 bases left between them. CDR1 and CDR2 (germline): LNHNV, YYDKDF (reference sequence). The CDR3 totals 12 residues. The CDR3 nucleotides are TGTGCCACCAGCGGCAGGGTTGGAGGCTACACCTTC. It translates to CATSGRVGGYTF.

This clonotype appeared many times. The genes are TRBV11-2 and TRBJ1-2; 9 positions match TRBD1. Losses at the gene ends were 4 bases for V and 6 bases for J; bases not matched to a gene: 18. From germline, CDR1 is SGHAT and CDR2 FQNNGV. The CDR3 is 18 amino acids. CDR3 nucleotides: TGTGCCAGCAGCTCTCTCCGGGACAGGGTGAGGGGCGAACATGGCTACACCTTC. Translation: CASSSLRDRVRGEHGYTF.

CDR3 sequence (DNA): TGCGCCAGCAGCCAAGGTTCGCTAGCGATCGAGCAGTACTTC. This sequence encodes CASSQGSLAIEQYF. The rearrangement links TRBV4-1 to TRBJ2-7, with D perhaps matching TRBD2 (6 bases). The CDR3 runs 14 residues. Germline lookup yields CDR1 MGHRA and CDR2 YSYEKL. V was pared by 1 base and J by 6 bases, with 13 bases between.